These 27 T cell receptor beta chains share one sample of origin, sequenced in a study of control samples from healthy donors and cancer patients (dated by TCRdb to between 2020 and 2021). Library construction relied on the immunoSEQ multiplex PCR assay. TCRdb limited this immuneACCESS table to in-frame rearrangements with V and J called. A share of clones is missing; checked studies link under half to unresolved V genes, and the rest is unexplained. This sample gives some 100,000 clones in total; 90% of them show up just once. The ten top clones hold roughly 4% of the sample. Sequencing was carried out using blood. Source of these receptors: a human donor in good health. The donor label of this sample is uncertain.

The chain carries TRBV3-1 (or the pseudogene TRBV3-2) and TRBJ1-3; 7 bases line up with TRBD1. From germline, CDR1 is LGHDT and CDR2 YNNKEL (reference sequence). The CDR3 is made up of 16 amino acids. Unmatched junction bases numbered 6, after V lost 4 bases and J lost 0 bases. In DNA form, the CDR3 reads TGTGCCAGCAGCCCCTACGGGACAGCCTCTGGAAACACCATATATTTT. Protein product: CASSPYGTASGNTIYF.

The J gene is TRBJ2-4, the V gene TRBV11-1; TRBD2 matches 7 bases. The CDR3 sequence is 15 residues long. Trimming at V came to 3 bases and at J to 0 bases, leaving 2 bases not matched to a gene. CDR1 SGHAT and CDR2 FQDESV come from the germline V gene (reference sequence). The CDR3 region has the DNA TGTGCCAGCAGCTTGGGGGGGATAGCCAAAAACATTCAGTACTTC. It specifies CASSLGGIAKNIQYF.

The V call is TRBV2, the J call TRBJ1-2, with no clear D. Per germline, CDR1 SNHLY and CDR2 FYNNEI. This CDR3 spans 14 amino acids. The ends were cut back, 8 bases at V and 8 bases at J, with 21 bases in the middle. The CDR3 region is CASFVAAGQRGYTF. The CDR3 coding sequence is TGTGCCAGCTTTGTTGCCGCAGGCCAACGGGGCTACACCTTC.

The chain employs TRBV5-4 and TRBJ2-1; weak D call: TRBD1 (5 bases). Trimming took off 4 bases at V and 9 bases at J, with 14 bases between the two ends. The CDR3 spans 13 residues. Germline CDR1 reads SGHNT; CDR2 reads YYREEE (reference sequence). The CDR3 DNA reads as TGTGCCAGCAGCCAGGGCACCACGCTTGAGCAGTTCTTC. Amino acid sequence: CASSQGTTLEQFF.

The chain couples TRBV5-6 to TRBJ1-3; D gene ambiguous. V was trimmed by 4 bases and J by 0 bases, leaving 11 bases between them. The CDR3 is 15 residues long. Germline V gene sequence: CDR1 SGHDT, CDR2 YYEEEE. The CDR3 sequence: CASSPALNSGNTIYF. DNA for the CDR3: TGTGCCAGCAGCCCCGCATTGAACTCTGGAAACACCATATATTTT. The full variable domain, in which reference TRBV5-6 and TRBJ1-3 provide the parts outside the CDR3, is DAGVTQSPTHLIKTRGQQVTLRCSPKSGHDTVSWYQQALGQGPQFIFQYYEEEERQRGNFPDRFSGHQFPNYSSELNVNALLLGDSALYLCASSPALNSGNTIYFGEGSWLTVV.

The chain is built from TRBV7-8 and TRBJ1-4; 7 bases fit TRBD1. This CDR3 has 17 residues. Germline V gene sequence: CDR1 SGHVS, CDR2 FQNEAQ. J was trimmed by 0 bases and V by 1 base; bases with no gene match: 5. The CDR3 DNA sequence: TGTGCCAGCAGCTTAGGAGCAGGGGGAGCAACTAATGAAAAACTGTTTTTT. Its translation: CASSLGAGGATNEKLFF.

This chain uses TRBV5-1 with TRBJ1-3; D is possibly TRBD1 (5 bases). The V gene's germline CDR1 is SGHRS and CDR2 YFSETQ. This CDR3 comprises 18 residues. Trimming cost V 1 base and J 4 bases, with 21 bases left between them. The CDR3 DNA is TGCGCCAGCAGCTTGAATAGCCAGGGAGGTGTGGAAGGAAACACCATATATTTT. Amino acid sequence: CASSLNSQGGVEGNTIYF.

A note on this clone: Because it lacks the conserved phenylalanine or tryptophan at the end, this CDR3 is likely a read error. No DNA is shown, since the ends of the CDR3 on it are uncertain; the CDR3 is the one TCRdb lists. The gene calls are TRBV12-3 or TRBV12-4 and TRBJ1-4. The CDR3 has 8 amino acids, counting both end residues. The CDR3 is CASTLILP.

This chain links TRBV5-1 with TRBJ1-2; D remains unclear. The CDR3 contains 14 residues. Trimming took off 0 bases at V and 8 bases at J, with 14 bases between the two ends. CDR1 is SGHRS and CDR2 is YFSETQ in the germline V gene. CDR3 coding DNA: TGCGCCAGCAGCTTGGAAGCAGCCCTTTGGGGCTACACCTTC. Its protein product is CASSLEAALWGYTF.

This clone showed up just once. This chain uses TRBV6-5 with TRBJ2-3, with D possibly matching TRBD1 (6 bases). Germline assignment: CDR1 MNHEY and CDR2 SVGAGI. The germline V and J ends were trimmed by 8 bases and 4 bases, with 16 bases remaining between them. The CDR3 length is 14 residues. CDR3 residues: CASGYSGESDTQYF. Here the CDR3 DNA reads TGTGCCAGCGGCTACTCAGGGGAATCAGATACGCAGTATTTT.

This clone was detected only once. The J gene is TRBJ1-2, the V gene TRBV7-9; tentative D call: TRBD1 (5 bases). The CDR3 covers 13 residues. Looked up from germline, CDR1 is SEHNR and CDR2 is FQNEAQ (reference sequence). The V gene lost 9 bases and the J gene lost 7 bases, with 18 bases spanning the gap. CDR3 loop: CASRPGDNGGYTF. The CDR3 DNA is TGTGCCAGTCGTCCGGGGGATAATGGTGGCTACACCTTC.

The V call is TRBV7-9, the J call TRBJ2-5; no clear D. Per germline, CDR1 SEHNR and CDR2 FQNEAQ (reference sequence). The CDR3 length is 12 residues. The ends were cut back, 5 bases at V and 5 bases at J, with 9 bases in the middle. The CDR3 DNA sequence: TGTGCCAGCAGCCTGTCCGGGGAGACCCAGTACTTC. This sequence encodes CASSLSGETQYF.

The gene calls are TRBV21-1 and TRBJ2-7; the DNA was not compared with TRBD1, the D call given in the table. TRBV21-1 is assigned pseudogene status. This CDR3 spans 16 amino acids. Written as DNA, the CDR3 is TGTGCCAGCATCCTGTTGGGGGCCGGGCGCTCCTACGAGCAGTACTTC. This encodes CASILLGAGRSYEQYF.

Written as DNA, the CDR3 is TGCGCCAGCAGCCAAGAATTACAGAACACCGGGGAGCTGTTTTTT. This translates into CASSQELQNTGELFF. The chain is built from TRBV4-1 and TRBJ2-2; D unclear. V lost 0 bases, J lost 1 base, and 6 bases lay in between. This CDR3 region has 15 residues. Germline CDR1 and CDR2: MGHRA and YSYEKL.

The chain couples TRBV6-5 to TRBJ1-2; D possibly corresponds to TRBD1 (6 bases). V shed 6 bases and J shed 1 base, with 12 bases lying between them. The germline gives CDR1 MNHEY, CDR2 SVGAGI. The CDR3 is 14 residues long. Here the CDR3 reads CASRDTGINYGYTF. CDR3 in DNA: TGTGCCAGCAGAGATACAGGGATTAACTATGGCTACACCTTC.

The rearrangement links TRBV3-1 (or the pseudogene TRBV3-2) to TRBJ2-3, with TRBD2 matching over 7 bases. CDR1 and CDR2 (germline): LGHDT, YNNKEL (reference sequence). The CDR3 loop spans 17 amino acids. V was pared by 4 bases and J by 7 bases, with 17 bases of the junction left unmatched. For the CDR3, the DNA is TGTGCCAGCAGCCTCGGGACTACTGACACACACATGAATACGCAGTATTTT. It yields the protein CASSLGTTDTHMNTQYF.

The chain recombines TRBV30 with TRBJ2-6; no clear D. In germline, CDR1 is GTSNPN, CDR2 SVGIG (reference sequence). V was shortened by 0 bases and J by 4 bases, with 7 bases between the two germline ends. This CDR3 has 14 residues. The CDR3 bases are TGTGCCTGGAGTGTATTTATGGGGGCCAACGTCCTGACTTTC. Translating it yields CAWSVFMGANVLTF.

The genes are TRBV11-2 and TRBJ2-1, with TRBD1 matching 8 bases. Trimming cost V 5 bases and J 8 bases; bases outside gene matches: 8. Germline CDR1 SGHAT, CDR2 FQNNGV. The CDR3 is 14 residues long. This CDR3 is CASSRQGWMDEQFF. The CDR3 nucleotides read TGTGCCAGCAGCCGACAGGGGTGGATGGATGAGCAGTTCTTC.

The V gene is TRBV6-5, the J gene TRBJ1-5, with 8 bases fitting TRBD1. The CDR3 length is 15 residues. Trimming removed 6 bases from V and 3 bases from J; junction bases left unmatched: 7. Per the germline V gene, CDR1 is MNHEY and CDR2 is SVGAGI. CDR3 sequence (DNA): TGTGCCAGCAGCTCTCGGACAGGGTACAATCAGCCCCAGCATTTT. Its translation: CASSSRTGYNQPQHF.

This chain connects TRBV19 to TRBJ2-6, with a weak D call TRBD1 (6 bases). The CDR3 has 17 amino acids. Germline CDR1 is LNHDA and CDR2 is SQIVND (reference sequence). V was pared by 6 bases and J by 1 base, with 16 bases between. CDR3 coding DNA: TGTGCCAGTAGGGGCCCCCAGGGGAGATCTGGGGCCAACGTCCTGACTTTC. As protein: CASRGPQGRSGANVLTF.

The count of this clone is one. This sequence joins TRBV5-4 and TRBJ1-1; 7 nucleotides align to TRBD1. The junction had 22 bases not matched to a gene; V was cut back by 3 bases and J by 5 bases. The germline V gene has CDR1 SGHNT and CDR2 YYREEE (reference sequence). This CDR3 comprises 19 residues. The CDR3 spells CASSSPQGRGYGKRTEAFF. For the CDR3, the DNA is TGTGCCAGCAGCTCCCCACAGGGGAGGGGTTATGGAAAACGGACTGAAGCTTTCTTT.

The rearrangement joins TRBV7-9 to TRBJ2-3, with 10 positions matching TRBD1. This CDR3 is 15 amino acids long. Germline values: CDR1 SEHNR, CDR2 FQNEAQ (reference sequence). Trimming took 8 bases from V and 2 from J; bases not matched to a gene: 7. The CDR3 DNA sequence: TGTGCCAGCGGACCGGGACAGGGGAACACAGATACGCAGTATTTT. Protein sequence: CASGPGQGNTDTQYF.

The V gene is TRBV28, the J gene TRBJ1-5; a possible D gene is TRBD1 (5 bases). The germline V and J ends were trimmed by 2 bases and 2 bases, with 10 bases remaining between them. CDR1 and CDR2 from the germline V gene are MDHEN and SYDVKM. This CDR3 is built from 15 residues. Here the CDR3 DNA reads TGTGCCAGCAGTTTAATTGTAGGGGGCAATCAGCCCCAGCATTTT. Amino acid sequence: CASSLIVGGNQPQHF.

This clone appeared once. The chain couples TRBV3-1 (or the pseudogene TRBV3-2) to TRBJ1-2, with D possibly matching TRBD1 (5 bases). Germline values: CDR1 LGHDT, CDR2 YNNKEL (reference sequence). Trimming cost V 4 bases and J 4 bases, with 19 bases left between them. The CDR3 covers 16 residues. CDR3 in amino acids: CASSRTNPQGGYGYTF. DNA for the CDR3: TGTGCCAGCAGCCGAACGAACCCCCAGGGAGGCTATGGCTACACCTTC.

The chain combines TRBV25-1 with TRBJ1-6; no clear D. CDR1 and CDR2 (germline): MGHDK, SYGVNS. The V end lost 6 bases, the J end lost 6 bases, and 9 bases lay between the germline ends. The CDR3 length is 13 residues. CDR3 region: CASRGNSNSPLHF. CDR3 sequence (DNA): TGTGCCAGCAGGGGAAACAGTAATTCACCCCTCCACTTT.

In nucleotides, the CDR3 is TGTGCCAGCAGTAGAACTTCGGGACTCCAAGTCTCTGGGGCCAACGTCCTGACTTTC. Amino acids: CASSRTSGLQVSGANVLTF. The genes are TRBV27 and TRBJ2-6, with a tentative D call TRBD2 (6 bases). The V gene lost 5 bases and the J gene lost 0 bases, with 20 bases spanning the gap. CDR3 length: 19 amino acids. From germline, CDR1 is MNHEY and CDR2 SMNVEV (reference sequence). The entire variable domain, with the rest obtained from reference TRBV27 and TRBJ2-6, is as follows: EAQVTQNPRYLITVTGKKLTVTCSQNMNHEYMSWYRQDPGLGLRQIYYSMNVEVTDKGDVPEGYKVSRKEKRNFPLILESPSPNQTSLYFCASSRTSGLQVSGANVLTFGAGSRLTVL.

In this sample, this clone turned up a few times. In DNA, the CDR3 is TGTGCCAGCAGCGCTGGACCCTATAATTCACCCCTCCACTTT. It specifies CASSAGPYNSPLHF. The gene calls are TRBV6-5 and TRBJ1-6; D is unclear. Trimming cost V 6 bases and J 2 bases, with 8 bases left between them. This CDR3 has 14 residues. Germline CDR1 reads MNHEY; CDR2 reads SVGAGI.